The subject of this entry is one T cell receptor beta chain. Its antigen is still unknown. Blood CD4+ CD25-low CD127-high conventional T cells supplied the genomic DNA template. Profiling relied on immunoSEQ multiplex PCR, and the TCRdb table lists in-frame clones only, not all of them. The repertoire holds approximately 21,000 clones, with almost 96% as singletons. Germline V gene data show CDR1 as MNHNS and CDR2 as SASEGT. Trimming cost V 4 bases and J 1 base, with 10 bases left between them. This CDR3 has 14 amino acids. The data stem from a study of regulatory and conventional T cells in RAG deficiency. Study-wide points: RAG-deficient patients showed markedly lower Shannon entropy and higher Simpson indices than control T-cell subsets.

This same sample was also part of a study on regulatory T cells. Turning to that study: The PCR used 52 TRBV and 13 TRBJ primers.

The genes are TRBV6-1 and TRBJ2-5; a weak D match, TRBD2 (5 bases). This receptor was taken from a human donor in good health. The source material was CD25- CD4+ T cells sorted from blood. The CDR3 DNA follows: TGTGCCAGCAGTGGTACTAGGGCCCAAGAGACCCAGTACTTC. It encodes CASSGTRAQETQYF.